Listed below are T cell receptor beta chains from one sample, sequenced in a study of cytomegalovirus exposure and HLA in healthy donors. Here immunoSEQ multiplex PCR was the method, and the copy in TCRdb shows in-frame clones only, minus some. The sample has 98,000 or so clones, 76% seen once. The source material was PBMCs. The receptors were sampled from a man aged 40-55 years in good health and CMV-seronegative. The CDR3 runs from the conserved cysteine through the conserved F or W. The order of the fields is J gene, clone size, D gene, V gene, CDR3 protein, CDR3 DNA. D genes are given only for firm matches. Clone size, where shown, is once, few, many, or a class for clones that have expanded.

TRBJ1-5	.	.	TRBV6-4	CASSSAGIFQPQHF	TGTGCCAGCAGTTCGGCAGGGATTTTTCAGCCCCAGCATTTT
TRBJ2-7	.	.	TRBV18	CASSPMRDEQYF	TGTGCCAGCTCACCAATGCGAGACGAGCAGTACTTC
TRBJ1-1	.	TRBD1	TRBV25-1	CASSRATGGPYLNTEAFF	TGTGCCAGCAGCAGAGCGACAGGGGGTCCTTATTTGAACACTGAAGCTTTCTTT
TRBJ1-1	.	.	TRBV4-1	CASSQTLADTEAFF	TGCGCCAGCAGCCAAACATTGGCGGACACTGAAGCTTTCTTT
TRBJ2-6	.	.	TRBV19	CASSLPTGANVLTF	TGTGCCAGTAGTTTGCCTACTGGGGCCAACGTCCTGACTTTC
TRBJ1-2	few	.	TRBV7-9	CASSLNVDGYTF	TGTGCCAGCAGCTTAAATGTAGATGGCTACACCTTC
TRBJ1-2	.	.	TRBV28	CASSLRSNYGYTF	TGTGCCAGCAGTTTACGGAGTAACTATGGCTACACCTTC
TRBJ2-1	.	TRBD2	TRBV23-1	CASLRGGPDEQFF	TGCGCCAGCCTCCGGGGAGGGCCCGATGAGCAGTTCTTC
TRBJ2-4	few	TRBD1	TRBV6-5	CASSYDRGAKNIQYF	TGTGCCAGCAGTTATGACAGGGGGGCCAAAAACATTCAGTACTTC
TRBJ2-2	.	TRBD2	TRBV7-8	CASSLGLAGGNRANTGELFF	TGTGCCAGCAGCTTGGGACTAGCGGGAGGAAACCGAGCGAACACCGGGGAGCTGTTTTTT
TRBJ1-4	.	.	TRBV4-1	CASRGATNEKLFF	TGCGCCAGCAGGGGGGCCACTAATGAAAAACTGTTTTTT
TRBJ2-7	.	.	TRBV4-3	CASSQAPGDSYEQYF	TGCGCCAGCAGCCAAGCCCCGGGGGACTCCTACGAGCAGTACTTC
TRBJ2-4	.	.	TRBV4-3	CASSQETVKRIQYF	TGCGCCAGCAGCCAAGAAACGGTCAAACGGATTCAGTACTTC
TRBJ2-2	.	TRBD2	TRBV19	CASRTSGRDGELFF	TGTGCCAGCCGGACTAGCGGGAGAGACGGGGAGCTGTTTTTT
TRBJ1-4	.	.	TRBV4-1	CASSQADRLEKLFF	TGCGCCAGCAGCCAAGCCGACAGGTTAGAAAAACTGTTTTTT
TRBJ2-7	few	TRBD2	TRBV13	CASSPPGGGPVGFEQYF	TGTGCCAGCAGCCCTCCGGGGGGGGGCCCCGTAGGCTTTGAGCAGTACTTC
TRBJ1-2	once	.	TRBV11-2	CASSLVSDSNYGYTF	TGTGCCAGCAGCTTAGTTTCTGACAGTAACTATGGCTACACCTTC
TRBJ1-1	.	.	TRBV29-1	CSVVQSGTEAFF	TGCAGCGTGGTCCAAAGCGGCACTGAAGCTTTCTTT
TRBJ2-3	.	.	TRBV7-2	CASSLAGIGGTDTQYF	TGTGCCAGCAGCTTAGCGGGCATAGGCGGCACAGATACGCAGTATTTT
TRBJ2-1	.	TRBD2	TRBV27	CASSLAGPAYNEQFF	TGTGCCAGCAGCTTAGCGGGCCCGGCCTACAATGAGCAGTTCTTC
TRBJ1-1	few	.	TRBV11-3	CASSLDYSAGNTEAFF	TGTGCCAGCAGCTTAGATTATTCTGCAGGGAACACTGAAGCTTTCTTT
TRBJ2-1	.	TRBD2	TRBV7-2	CASSLGPSGFSYNEQFF	TGTGCCAGCAGCTTAGGGCCTAGCGGTTTCTCCTACAATGAGCAGTTCTTC
TRBJ2-7	few	.	TRBV4-3	CASSQGVNSYEQYF	TGCGCCAGCAGCCAAGGCGTGAACTCCTACGAGCAGTACTTC
TRBJ1-4	few	.	TRBV7-6	CASSLANGGEKLFF	TGTGCCAGCAGCTTAGCGAACGGAGGAGAAAAACTGTTTTTT
TRBJ2-7	.	.	TRBV10-3	CAISGLEQYF	TGTGCCATCAGCGGACTCGAGCAGTACTTC
TRBJ1-5	.	TRBD1	TRBV6-6	CASSDGQGFYQPQHF	TGTGCCAGCAGCGACGGACAGGGGTTTTATCAGCCCCAGCATTTT
TRBJ2-3	.	.	TRBV5-1	CASSPGLGTDTQYF	TGCGCCAGCAGCCCAGGACTGGGAACAGATACGCAGTATTTT
TRBJ1-1	.	.	TRBV27	CASSFSGVKNTEAFF	TGTGCCAGCAGTTTCTCAGGTGTGAAGAACACTGAAGCTTTCTTT
TRBJ1-4	few	.	TRBV4-3	CASSQDPGNNEKLFF	TGCGCCAGCAGCCAAGATCCCGGGAATAATGAAAAACTGTTTTTT
TRBJ2-3	.	.	TRBV2	CASSLTGGTDTQYF	TGTGCCAGCAGTTTGACGGGGGGCACAGATACGCAGTATTTT
TRBJ2-2	.	.	TRBV7-2	CASSSRLTTGELFF	TGTGCCAGCAGCTCCAGGCTTACTACCGGGGAGCTGTTTTTT
TRBJ2-7	.	.	TRBV19	CASSIGSGGTYEQYF	TGTGCCAGTAGTATTGGCTCAGGGGGGACCTACGAGCAGTACTTC
TRBJ2-7	.	.	TRBV7-8	CASSLQPLSRSSYEQYF	TGTGCCAGCAGCCTCCAACCCCTGAGCCGGTCCTCATACGAGCAGTACTTC
TRBJ2-2	.	.	TRBV29-1	CSVNQGGTGELFF	TGCAGCGTTAACCAGGGAGGCACCGGGGAGCTGTTTTTT
TRBJ2-1	.	.	TRBV29-1	CSVQVGAPDNEQFF	TGCAGCGTCCAGGTGGGCGCCCCAGACAATGAGCAGTTCTTC
TRBJ2-2	few	TRBD1	TRBV6-6	CASTMDRTNTGELFF	TGTGCCAGCACCATGGACAGGACGAACACCGGGGAGCTGTTTTTT
TRBJ1-1	.	.	TRBV18	CASSSITMNTEAFF	TGTGCCAGCTCATCAATAACAATGAACACTGAAGCTTTCTTT
TRBJ2-7	.	TRBD1	TRBV19	CASSITVGRTGYEQYF	TGTGCCAGTAGTATAACCGTAGGACGGACAGGATACGAGCAGTACTTC
TRBJ2-5	.	.	TRBV7-9	CSSSSQGGAETQYF	TGTTCCAGCAGCTCCCAAGGGGGGGCGGAGACCCAGTACTTC
TRBJ1-2	once	.	TRBV6-5	CASSYSAGRGGYTF	TGTGCCAGCAGTTACTCGGCAGGGAGGGGTGGCTACACCTTC
TRBJ2-5	.	TRBD2	TRBV2	CASSELAGGEETQYF	TGTGCCAGCAGTGAACTAGCGGGAGGGGAGGAGACCCAGTACTTC
TRBJ2-1	.	TRBD2	TRBV9	CASSVASSGVEGQNEQFF	TGTGCCAGCAGCGTAGCGAGTAGCGGGGTCGAGGGCCAGAATGAGCAGTTCTTC
TRBJ2-1	.	TRBD1	TRBV10-3	CAISERLTGSLYNEQFF	TGTGCCATCAGTGAACGTCTGACAGGGTCCTTATACAATGAGCAGTTCTTC
TRBJ1-6	.	TRBD1	TRBV29-1	CSVGDRVNSPLHF	TGCAGCGTTGGCGACAGGGTTAATTCACCCCTCCACTTT
TRBJ1-4	.	.	TRBV30	CAWSVVPGTNEKLFF	TGTGCCTGGAGTGTAGTACCAGGAACTAATGAAAAACTGTTTTTT
TRBJ2-1	.	TRBD2	TRBV7-9	CASSRTSGGTYNEQFF	TGTGCCAGCAGCCGGACTAGCGGTGGCACCTACAATGAGCAGTTCTTC
TRBJ2-3	.	TRBD2	TRBV6-1	CASSEASGGGPTDTQYF	TGTGCCAGCAGTGAAGCCTCGGGGGGAGGCCCCACAGATACGCAGTATTTT
TRBJ2-5	.	.	TRBV5-4	CASSEGLETQYF	TGTGCCAGCAGCGAGGGCTTAGAGACCCAGTACTTC
TRBJ2-1	few	TRBD2	TRBV18	CASSPPEREVGNEQFF	TGTGCCAGCTCACCACCTGAGCGGGAGGTGGGCAATGAGCAGTTCTTC
TRBJ1-4	.	.	TRBV7-2	CASSLGSRTTNEKLFF	TGTGCCAGCAGCTTAGGTTCGAGAACAACTAATGAAAAACTGTTTTTT
TRBJ1-5	.	TRBD1	TRBV6-1	CASSGGTGLNQPQHF	TGTGCCAGCAGTGGAGGGACAGGACTAAATCAGCCCCAGCATTTT
TRBJ2-6	.	.	TRBV29-1	CSVVSPRANVLTF	TGCAGCGTTGTTTCTCCCCGGGCCAACGTCCTGACTTTC
TRBJ1-2	.	.	TRBV7-2	CASSLLRDILNYGYTF	TGTGCCAGCAGCCTCCTCCGGGATATATTGAACTATGGCTACACCTTC
TRBJ2-5	.	.	TRBV7-2	CASSPPGGYQETQYF	TGTGCCAGCAGCCCCCCTGGGGGGTACCAAGAGACCCAGTACTTC
TRBJ1-6	.	TRBD1	TRBV18	CASSPRDRDSPLHF	TGTGCCAGCTCACCGAGGGACAGAGATTCACCCCTCCACTTT
TRBJ2-1	once	TRBD2	TRBV19	CASSGASGGGYNEQFF	TGTGCCAGTAGTGGGGCTAGCGGGGGGGGGTACAATGAGCAGTTCTTC
TRBJ2-7	.	TRBD2	TRBV25-1	CASSPGGGVEGEQYF	TGTGCCAGCAGCCCCGGGGGAGGGGTCGAAGGCGAGCAGTACTTC
TRBJ2-5	.	.	TRBV2	CASSATGAKETQYF	TGTGCCAGCAGCGCGACAGGAGCTAAAGAGACCCAGTACTTC
TRBJ2-5	.	TRBD2	TRBV7-7	CASSLALAGAETQYF	TGTGCCAGCAGCTTAGCGCTAGCGGGAGCAGAGACCCAGTACTTC